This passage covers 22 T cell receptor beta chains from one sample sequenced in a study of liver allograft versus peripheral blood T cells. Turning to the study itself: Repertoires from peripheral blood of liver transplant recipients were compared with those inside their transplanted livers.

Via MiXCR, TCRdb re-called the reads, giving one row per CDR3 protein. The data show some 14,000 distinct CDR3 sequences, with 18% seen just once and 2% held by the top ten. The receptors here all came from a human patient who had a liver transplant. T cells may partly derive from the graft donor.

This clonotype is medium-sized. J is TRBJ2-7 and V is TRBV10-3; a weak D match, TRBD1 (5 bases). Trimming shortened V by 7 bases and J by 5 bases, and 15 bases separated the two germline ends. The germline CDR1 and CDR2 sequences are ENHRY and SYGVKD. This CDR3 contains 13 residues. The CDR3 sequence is CAITTAGWDEQYF. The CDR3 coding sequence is TGTGCCATCACCACGGCAGGGTGGGACGAGCAGTACTTC.

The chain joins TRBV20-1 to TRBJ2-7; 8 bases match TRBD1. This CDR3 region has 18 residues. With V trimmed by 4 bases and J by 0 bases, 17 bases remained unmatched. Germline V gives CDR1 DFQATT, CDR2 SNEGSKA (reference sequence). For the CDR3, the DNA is TGCAGTGCTAATTTCCGACAGGGGCGACACCCAAGCTCCTACGAGCAGTACTTC. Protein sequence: CSANFRQGRHPSSYEQYF.

The CDR3 DNA reads TGTGCCAGCAGTTACCGTCAGTGGGCCGAGCAGTACTTC. Translation gives CASSYRQWAEQYF. This rearrangement joins TRBV6-5 to TRBJ2-7; the D is unclear. The CDR3 extends over 13 amino acids. Trimming stripped 2 bases from V and 6 bases from J, with 11 bases between. Germline CDR1 reads MNHEY; CDR2 reads SVGAGI.

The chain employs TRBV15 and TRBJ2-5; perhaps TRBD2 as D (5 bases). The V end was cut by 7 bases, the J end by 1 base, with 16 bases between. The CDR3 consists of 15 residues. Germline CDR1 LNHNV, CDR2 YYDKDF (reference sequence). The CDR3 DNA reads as TGTGCCACCACCCTTCAGAGCGGACCCCAAGAGACCCAGTACTTC. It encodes CATTLQSGPQETQYF.

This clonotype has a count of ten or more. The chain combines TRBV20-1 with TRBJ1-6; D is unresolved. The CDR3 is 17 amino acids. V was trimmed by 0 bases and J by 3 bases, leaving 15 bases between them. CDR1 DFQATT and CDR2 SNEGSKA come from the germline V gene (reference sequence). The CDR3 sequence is CSARDGRRSDYNSPLHF. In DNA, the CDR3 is TGCAGTGCTAGAGATGGTCGCAGGTCGGACTATAATTCACCCCTCCACTTT.

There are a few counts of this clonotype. CDR3: CASSPGGTANTGELFF. CDR3 in DNA: TGTGCCAGCAGCCCGGGGGGGACAGCGAACACCGGGGAGCTGTTTTTT. This chain links TRBV9 with TRBJ2-2; D possibly corresponds to TRBD2 (8 bases). The CDR3 covers 16 residues. The V gene's germline CDR1 is SGDLS and CDR2 YYNGEE. Trimming cost V 4 bases and J 0 bases, with 13 bases left between them.

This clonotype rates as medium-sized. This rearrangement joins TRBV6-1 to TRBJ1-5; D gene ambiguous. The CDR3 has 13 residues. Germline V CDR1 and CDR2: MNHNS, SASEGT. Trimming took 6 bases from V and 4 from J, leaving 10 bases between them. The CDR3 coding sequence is TGTGCCAGCAGCACGGACCCAAATCAGCCCCAGCATTTT. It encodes CASSTDPNQPQHF.

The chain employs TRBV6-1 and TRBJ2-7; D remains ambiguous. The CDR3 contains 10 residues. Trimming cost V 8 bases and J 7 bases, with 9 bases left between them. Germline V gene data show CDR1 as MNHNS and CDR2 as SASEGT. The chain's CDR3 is CASLGFEQYF. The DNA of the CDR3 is TGTGCCAGCCTGGGGTTTGAGCAGTACTTC.

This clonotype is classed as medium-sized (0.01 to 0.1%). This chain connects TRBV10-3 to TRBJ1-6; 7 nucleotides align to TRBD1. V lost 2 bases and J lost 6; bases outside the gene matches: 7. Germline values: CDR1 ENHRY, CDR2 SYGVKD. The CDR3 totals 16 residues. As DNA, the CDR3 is TGTGCCATCAGTGAGAGGCCGGGACAGCTTAATTCACCCCTCCACTTT. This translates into CAISERPGQLNSPLHF.

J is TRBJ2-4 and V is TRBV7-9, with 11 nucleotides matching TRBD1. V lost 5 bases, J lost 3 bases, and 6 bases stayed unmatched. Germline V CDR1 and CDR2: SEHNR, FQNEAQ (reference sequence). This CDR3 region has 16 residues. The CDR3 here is CASSTGTGGVKNIQYF. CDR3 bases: TGTGCCAGCAGCACCGGGACAGGGGGGGTCAAAAACATTCAGTACTTC.

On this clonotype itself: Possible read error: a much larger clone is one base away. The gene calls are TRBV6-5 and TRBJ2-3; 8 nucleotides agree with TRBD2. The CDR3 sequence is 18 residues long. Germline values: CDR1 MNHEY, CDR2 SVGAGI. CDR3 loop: CAISRTSWSLQAVDTQYF. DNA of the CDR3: TGTGCCATCAGTAGGACTAGCTGGAGTCTCCAAGCCGTAGATACGCAGTATTTT.

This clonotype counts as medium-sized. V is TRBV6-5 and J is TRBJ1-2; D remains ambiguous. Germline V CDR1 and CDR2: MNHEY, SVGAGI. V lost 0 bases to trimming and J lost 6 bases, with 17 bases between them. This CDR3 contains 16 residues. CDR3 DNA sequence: TGTGCCAGCAGTTACTCGTTTCGGCCGCGGGTAAATGGCTACACCTTC. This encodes CASSYSFRPRVNGYTF.

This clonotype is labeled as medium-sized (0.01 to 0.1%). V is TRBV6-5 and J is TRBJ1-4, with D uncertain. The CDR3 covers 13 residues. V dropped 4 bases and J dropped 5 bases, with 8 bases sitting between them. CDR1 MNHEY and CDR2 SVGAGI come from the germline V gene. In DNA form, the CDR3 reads TGTGCCAGCAGTTGGGCAGTCAATGAAAAACTGTTTTTT. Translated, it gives CASSWAVNEKLFF.

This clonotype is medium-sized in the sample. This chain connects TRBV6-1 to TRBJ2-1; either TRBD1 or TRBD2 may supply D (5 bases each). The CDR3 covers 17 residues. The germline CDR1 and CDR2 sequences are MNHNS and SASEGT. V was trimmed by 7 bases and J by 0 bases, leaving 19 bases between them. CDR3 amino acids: CASIFRGALSSYNEQFF. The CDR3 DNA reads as TGTGCCAGCATCTTTCGGGGCGCCCTGAGCTCCTACAATGAGCAGTTCTTC.

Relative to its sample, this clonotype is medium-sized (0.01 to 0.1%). In nucleotides, the CDR3 is TGTGCCAGCAGCTTGGCCCTTTCCGGGGCGAATGGCTACACCTTC. It specifies CASSLALSGANGYTF. This sequence joins TRBV5-6 and TRBJ1-2, with D possibly TRBD1 on 5 matching bases. V was clipped by 0 bases and J by 6 bases, with 15 bases between them. From germline, CDR1 is SGHDT and CDR2 YYEEEE. This CDR3 is built from 15 residues.

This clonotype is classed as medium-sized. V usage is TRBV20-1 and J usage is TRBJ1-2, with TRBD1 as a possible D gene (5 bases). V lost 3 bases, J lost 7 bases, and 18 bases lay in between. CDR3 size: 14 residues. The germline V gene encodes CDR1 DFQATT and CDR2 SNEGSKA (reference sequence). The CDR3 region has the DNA TGCAGTGCTAGCCGCCGCCCTTCAGGGTCTGGCTACACCTTC. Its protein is CSASRRPSGSGYTF.

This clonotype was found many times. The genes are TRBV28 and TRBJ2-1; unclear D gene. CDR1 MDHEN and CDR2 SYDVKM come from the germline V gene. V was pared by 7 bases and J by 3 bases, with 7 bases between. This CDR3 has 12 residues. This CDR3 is CASTGGYNEQFF. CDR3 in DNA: TGTGCCAGCACGGGCGGCTACAATGAGCAGTTCTTC.

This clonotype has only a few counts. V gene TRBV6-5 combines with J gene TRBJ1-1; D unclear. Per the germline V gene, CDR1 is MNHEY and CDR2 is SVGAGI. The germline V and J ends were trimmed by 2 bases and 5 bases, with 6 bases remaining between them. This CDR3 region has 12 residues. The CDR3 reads CASSYVGTEAFF. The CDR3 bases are TGTGCCAGCAGTTACGTGGGGACTGAAGCTTTCTTT.

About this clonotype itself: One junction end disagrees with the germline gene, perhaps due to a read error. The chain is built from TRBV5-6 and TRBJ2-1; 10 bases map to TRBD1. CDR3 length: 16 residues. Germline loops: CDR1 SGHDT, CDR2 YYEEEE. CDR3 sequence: CASSFSGTGAYNEQFF. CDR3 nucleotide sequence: TGCGCCAGCAGCTTTTCCGGGACAGGGGCCTACAATGAGCAGTTCTTC.

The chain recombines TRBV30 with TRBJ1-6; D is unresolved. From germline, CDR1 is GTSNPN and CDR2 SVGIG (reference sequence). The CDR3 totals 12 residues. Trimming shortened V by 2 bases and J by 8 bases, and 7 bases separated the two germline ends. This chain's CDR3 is CAWSSTYSPLHF. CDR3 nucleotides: TGTGCCTGGAGTTCTACTTATTCACCCCTCCACTTT.

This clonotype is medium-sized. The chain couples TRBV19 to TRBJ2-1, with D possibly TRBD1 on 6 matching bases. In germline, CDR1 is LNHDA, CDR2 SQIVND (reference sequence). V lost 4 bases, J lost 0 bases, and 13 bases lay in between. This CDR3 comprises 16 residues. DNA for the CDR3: TGTGCCAGTAGTAACCACAGGGAGAGCTCCTACAATGAGCAGTTCTTC. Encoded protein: CASSNHRESSYNEQFF.

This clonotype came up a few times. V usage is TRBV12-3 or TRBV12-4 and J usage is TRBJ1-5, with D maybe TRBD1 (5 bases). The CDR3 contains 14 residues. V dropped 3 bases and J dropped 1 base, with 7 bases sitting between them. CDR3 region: CASSFGQSNQPQHF. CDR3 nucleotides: TGTGCCAGCAGTTTTGGACAAAGCAATCAGCCCCAGCATTTT.